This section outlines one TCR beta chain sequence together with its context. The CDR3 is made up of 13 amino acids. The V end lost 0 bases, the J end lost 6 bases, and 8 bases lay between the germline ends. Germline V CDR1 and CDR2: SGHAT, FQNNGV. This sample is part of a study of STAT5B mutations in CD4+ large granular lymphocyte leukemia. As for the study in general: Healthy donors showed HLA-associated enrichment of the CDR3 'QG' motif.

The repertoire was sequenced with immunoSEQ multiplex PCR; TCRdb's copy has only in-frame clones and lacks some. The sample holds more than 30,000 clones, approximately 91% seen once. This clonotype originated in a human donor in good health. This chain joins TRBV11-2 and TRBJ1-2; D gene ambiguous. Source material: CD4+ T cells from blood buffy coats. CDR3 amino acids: CASSLDLKDGYTF. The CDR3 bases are TGTGCCAGCAGCTTAGATCTAAAAGATGGCTACACCTTC.